This T cell receptor beta chain was sequenced for a study of regulatory T cells in long-lasting Graves disease. Time point: newly diagnosed GD, antithyroid drugs for less than 3 months. RNA extracted from PBMCs served as the sequencing template. Germline CDR1 and CDR2: LNHDA and SQIVND (reference sequence). The CDR3 sequence is 13 residues long. The V end lost 7 bases, the J end lost 1 base, and 10 bases lay between the germline ends. A few counts support this clonotype. The target antigen is unknown. Relying on iRepertoire HTBI primers and Arm-PCR of CDR3 regions, the team built TCR beta libraries. From the multiplex PCR reads, TCRdb called clonotypes with MiXCR, one entry per CDR3 protein. The repertoire holds about 370,000 distinct CDR3 sequences, with roughly a sixth as singletons. Findings of the study overall: Patients whose Graves' disease persisted exhibited lower TCR diversity than those newly diagnosed. Accuracy may have suffered from the small sample size.

The sample in question was peripheral blood mononuclear cells (PBMCs), obtained at new diagnosis, from a patient treated with antithyroid drugs. This receptor was taken from a female donor with Graves disease. The V gene is TRBV19, the J gene TRBJ1-1; D is unclear. The CDR3 DNA reads as TGTGCCAGTACCCCCCCTGGGAACACTGAAGCTTTCTTT. Translating it yields CASTPPGNTEAFF.